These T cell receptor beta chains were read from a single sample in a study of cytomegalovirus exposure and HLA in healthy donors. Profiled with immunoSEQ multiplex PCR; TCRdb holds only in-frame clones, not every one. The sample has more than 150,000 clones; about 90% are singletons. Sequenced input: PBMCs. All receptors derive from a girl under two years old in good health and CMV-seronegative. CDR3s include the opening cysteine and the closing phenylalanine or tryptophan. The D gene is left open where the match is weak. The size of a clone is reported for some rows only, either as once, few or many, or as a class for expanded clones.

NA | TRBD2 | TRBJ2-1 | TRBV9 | CASSARLAGGLHEQFF | TGTGCCAGCAGCGCGAGATTAGCGGGGGGACTTCATGAGCAGTTCTTC
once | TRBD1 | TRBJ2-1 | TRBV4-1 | CASSQDLGQGAYNEQFF | TGCGCCAGCAGCCAAGATCTAGGCCAGGGGGCTTACAATGAGCAGTTCTTC
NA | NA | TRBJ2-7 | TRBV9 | CASSVVTTGLDEQYF | TGTGCCAGCAGCGTAGTTACCACAGGGTTAGACGAGCAGTACTTC
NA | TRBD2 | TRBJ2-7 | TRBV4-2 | CASSQEGRAGLAAYEQYF | TGTGCCAGCAGCCAAGAGGGGCGGGCGGGACTAGCTGCCTACGAGCAGTACTTC
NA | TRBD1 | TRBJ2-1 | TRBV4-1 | CASSQEGQWSNNEQFF | TGCGCCAGCAGCCAAGAGGGACAGTGGTCGAACAATGAGCAGTTCTTC
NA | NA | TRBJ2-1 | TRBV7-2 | CASSFSNNEQFF | TGTGCCAGCAGCTTTAGTAACAATGAGCAGTTCTTC
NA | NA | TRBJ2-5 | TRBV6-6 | CASSYDPRETQYF | TGTGCCAGCAGTTACGACCCGCGGGAGACCCAGTACTTC
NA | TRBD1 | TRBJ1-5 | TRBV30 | CAWSVGTGLEPLHF | TGTGCCTGGAGTGTTGGGACAGGGTTGGAGCCCCTGCATTTT
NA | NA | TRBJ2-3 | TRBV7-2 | CASSFYGGTSTDTQYF | TGTGCCAGCAGCTTCTACGGGGGAACTAGCACAGATACGCAGTATTTT
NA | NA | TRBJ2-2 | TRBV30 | CAWSVGSGAGELFF | TGTGCCTGGAGTGTAGGATCCGGAGCCGGGGAGCTGTTTTTT
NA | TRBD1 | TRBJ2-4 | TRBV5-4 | CASSAGQETNIQYF | TGTGCCAGCAGCGCGGGACAGGAGACAAATATTCAGTACTTC
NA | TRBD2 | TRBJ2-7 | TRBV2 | CASSVLAGISYEQYF | TGTGCCAGCAGTGTACTAGCGGGGATATCCTACGAGCAGTACTTC
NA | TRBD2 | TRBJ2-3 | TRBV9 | CASSANPSGADTQYF | TGTGCCAGCAGCGCAAACCCTAGCGGCGCAGATACGCAGTATTTT
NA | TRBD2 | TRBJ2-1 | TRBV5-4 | CASRMTSGINEQFF | TGTGCCAGCAGGATGACTAGCGGGATAAATGAGCAGTTCTTC
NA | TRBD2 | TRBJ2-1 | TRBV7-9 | CASSLDLGTRNNEQFF | TGTGCCAGCAGCTTAGATCTCGGGACTAGAAACAATGAGCAGTTCTTC
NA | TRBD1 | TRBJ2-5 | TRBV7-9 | CASSQLQGARETQYF | TGTGCCAGCAGCCAGCTCCAGGGGGCGCGGGAGACCCAGTACTTC
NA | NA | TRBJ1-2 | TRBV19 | CASKLHRDVDYGYTF | TGTGCCAGTAAACTTCACAGGGATGTAGACTATGGCTACACCTTC
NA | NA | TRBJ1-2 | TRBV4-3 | CASSQEGRGWGYTF | TGCGCCAGCAGCCAAGAGGGCAGGGGATGGGGCTACACCTTC
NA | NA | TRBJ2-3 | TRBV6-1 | CASSHVKGGTDTQYF | TGTGCCAGCAGTCACGTGAAGGGGGGCACAGATACGCAGTATTTT
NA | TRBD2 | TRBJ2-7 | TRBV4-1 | CASTEGLAGDEQYF | TGCGCCAGCACTGAGGGACTAGCGGGAGACGAGCAGTACTTC
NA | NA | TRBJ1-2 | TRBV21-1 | CASSKEDAGQAMANYGYTF | TGTGCCAGCAGCAAAGAGGATGCAGGACAGGCGATGGCTAACTATGGCTACACCTTC
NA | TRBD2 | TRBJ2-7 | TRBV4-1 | CASSQDPLAGGDSSSSYEQYF | TGCGCCAGCAGCCAAGATCCCCTAGCGGGGGGGGACTCATCGAGCTCCTACGAGCAGTACTTC
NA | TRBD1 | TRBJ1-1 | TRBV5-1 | CASSLGPGTGLMNTEAFF | TGCGCCAGCAGCTTGGGGCCCGGGACAGGGTTAATGAACACTGAAGCTTTCTTT
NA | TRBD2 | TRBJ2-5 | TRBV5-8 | CASSLGSDLAGVETQYF | TGTGCCAGCAGCTTGGGGTCCGATCTAGCGGGAGTAGAGACCCAGTACTTC
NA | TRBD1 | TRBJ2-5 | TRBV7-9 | CSSSWGQGTFQETQYF | TGTTCCAGCAGCTGGGGACAGGGGACTTTCCAAGAGACCCAGTACTTC
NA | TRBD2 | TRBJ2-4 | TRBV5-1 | CASSFGTSEAKNIQYF | TGCGCCAGCAGCTTCGGGACTAGCGAAGCCAAAAACATTCAGTACTTC
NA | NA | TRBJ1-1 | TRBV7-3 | CASSKTGGLGTEAFF | TGTGCCAGCAGCAAGACGGGGGGGCTAGGGACTGAAGCTTTCTTT
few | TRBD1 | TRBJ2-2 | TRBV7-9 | CASSSRTGGSVELFF | TGTGCCAGCAGTAGCAGGACAGGAGGATCCGTGGAGCTGTTTTTT
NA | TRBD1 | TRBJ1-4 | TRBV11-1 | CASSTDRTSEKLFF | TGTGCCAGCAGCACGGACAGGACATCCGAAAAACTGTTTTTT
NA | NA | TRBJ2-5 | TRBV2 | CASSEGGWASLDQETQYF | TGTGCCAGCAGTGAGGGCGGGTGGGCGTCTCTGGACCAAGAGACCCAGTACTTC
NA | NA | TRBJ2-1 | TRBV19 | CASTFGTPYNEQFF | TGTGCCAGTACCTTTGGGACACCCTACAATGAGCAGTTCTTC
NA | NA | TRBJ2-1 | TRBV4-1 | CASSQDPRLVGNEQFF | TGCGCCAGCAGCCAAGATCCCCGACTAGTGGGCAATGAGCAGTTCTTC
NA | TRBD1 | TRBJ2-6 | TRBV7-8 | CASSSGTGLSGANVLTF | TGTGCCAGCTCTTCCGGGACAGGGCTATCTGGGGCCAACGTCCTGACTTTC
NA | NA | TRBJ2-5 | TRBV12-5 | CASGLDTIQETQYF | TGTGCTAGTGGTTTGGATACAATACAAGAGACCCAGTACTTC
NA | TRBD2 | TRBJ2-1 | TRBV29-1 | CSVASGMYNEQFF | TGCAGCGTCGCAAGCGGGATGTACAATGAGCAGTTCTTC
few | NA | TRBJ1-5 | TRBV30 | CAWAQSSNQPQHF | TGTGCCTGGGCACAGAGTAGCAATCAGCCCCAGCATTTT
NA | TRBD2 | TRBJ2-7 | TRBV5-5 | CASSLGTSLSYEQYF | TGTGCCAGCAGCTTGGGGACTAGCCTGTCCTACGAGCAGTACTTC
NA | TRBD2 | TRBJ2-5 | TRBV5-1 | CASSLGTSGERGTQYF | TGCGCCAGCAGCTTGGGAACTAGCGGGGAGAGAGGGACCCAGTACTTC
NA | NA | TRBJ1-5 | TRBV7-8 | CASSPIPGQPQHF | TGTGCCAGCAGCCCAATCCCAGGACAGCCCCAGCATTTT
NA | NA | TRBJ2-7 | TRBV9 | CASSVHSNDEQYF | TGTGCCAGCAGCGTACATAGTAATGACGAGCAGTACTTC
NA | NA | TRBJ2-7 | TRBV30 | CAWRASATYEQYF | TGTGCCTGGAGGGCTAGCGCCACCTACGAGCAGTACTTC
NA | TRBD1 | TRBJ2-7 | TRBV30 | CAWGQGAREQYF | TGTGCCTGGGGGCAGGGGGCGCGGGAGCAGTACTTC
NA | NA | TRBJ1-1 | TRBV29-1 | CSVDQSTEAFF | TGCAGCGTTGACCAGTCCACTGAAGCTTTCTTT
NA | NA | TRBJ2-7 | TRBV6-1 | CASSEVGGTSYEQYF | TGTGCCAGCAGTGAAGTGGGGGGGACATCCTACGAGCAGTACTTC
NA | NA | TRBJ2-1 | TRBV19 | CASSIELYNEQFF | TGTGCCAGTAGTATAGAACTATACAATGAGCAGTTCTTC
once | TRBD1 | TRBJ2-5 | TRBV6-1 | CASTGQGAETQYF | TGTGCCAGCACCGGACAGGGGGCAGAGACCCAGTACTTC
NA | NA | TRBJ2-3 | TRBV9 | CASSVDRALDTQYF | TGTGCCAGCAGCGTAGACAGGGCGTTGGATACGCAGTATTTT
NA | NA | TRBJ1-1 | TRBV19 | CASQGNTEAFF | TGTGCCAGTCAGGGGAACACTGAAGCTTTCTTT